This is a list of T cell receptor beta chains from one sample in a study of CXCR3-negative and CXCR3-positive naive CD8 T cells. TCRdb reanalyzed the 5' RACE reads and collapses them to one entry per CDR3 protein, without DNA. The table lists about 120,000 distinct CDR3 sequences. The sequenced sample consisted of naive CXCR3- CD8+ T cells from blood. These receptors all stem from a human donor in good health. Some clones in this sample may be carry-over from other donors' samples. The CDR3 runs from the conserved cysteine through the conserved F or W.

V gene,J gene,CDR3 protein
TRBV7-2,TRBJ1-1,CASSYEDGWRTEAFF
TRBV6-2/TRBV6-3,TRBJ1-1,CASSYPPESMNTEAFF
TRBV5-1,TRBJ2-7,CASSLAGDGAYEQYF
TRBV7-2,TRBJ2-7,CASSLTSGISGYEQYF
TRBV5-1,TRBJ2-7,CASSLKGRGDSYEQYF
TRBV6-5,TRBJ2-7,CASSYIGKGDEQYF
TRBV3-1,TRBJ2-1,CASSRSRGSYNEQFF
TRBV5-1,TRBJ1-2,CASSSAGTAIGYTF
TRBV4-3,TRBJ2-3,CASSQDGTKRGTDTQYF
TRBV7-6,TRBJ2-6,CASTPGPSGANVLTF
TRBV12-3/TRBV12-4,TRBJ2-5,CASSGWDRAQETQYF
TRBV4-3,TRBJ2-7,CASSQGTRTAFYEQYF
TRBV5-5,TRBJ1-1,CASSFGRESTEAFF
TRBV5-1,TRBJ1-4,CASSLGTAPTEKLFF
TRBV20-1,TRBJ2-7,CSGHPGLTTYEQYF
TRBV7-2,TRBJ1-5,CASSLAGGSNQPQHF
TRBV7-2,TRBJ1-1,CASSLAGQSNTEAFF
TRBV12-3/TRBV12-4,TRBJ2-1,CASASSGGTLYNEQFF
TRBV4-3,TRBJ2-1,CASSQRTTGLPYNEQFF
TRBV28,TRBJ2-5,CASSPPRGRAFETQYF
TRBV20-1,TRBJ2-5,CSAGGDYQETQYF
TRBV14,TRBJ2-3,CASSHRRGARTQYF
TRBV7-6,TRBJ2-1,CATTSGGSYNEQFF
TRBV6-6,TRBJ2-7,CASSYSTAGLSYEQYF
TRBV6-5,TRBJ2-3,CASSGTASTDTQYF
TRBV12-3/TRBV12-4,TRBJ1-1,CASSRGGGNTEAFF
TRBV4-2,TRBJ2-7,CASSQEGLAPLEQYF
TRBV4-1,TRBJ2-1,CASRSLGYNEQFF
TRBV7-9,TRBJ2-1,CASSSGLLLEQFF
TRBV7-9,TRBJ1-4,CASSSSSGQVNNEKLFF
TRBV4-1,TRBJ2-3,CASSQWAGRGDTQYF
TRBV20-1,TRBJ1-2,CSAREVEGDSLPSAYGYTF
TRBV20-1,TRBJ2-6,CSAAGDVSGANVLTF
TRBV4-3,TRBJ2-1,CASSQDFPSGLHNEQFF
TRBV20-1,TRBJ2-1,CSAREVDRAYNEQFF
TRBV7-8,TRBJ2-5,CASSPTSGEYQETQYF
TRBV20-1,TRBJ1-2,CSATTGSYGYTF
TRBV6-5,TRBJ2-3,CASSYVGRAVADTQYF
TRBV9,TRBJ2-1,CASSVGGVAGALSYNEQFF
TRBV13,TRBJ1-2,CASSSRGQLANYGYTF
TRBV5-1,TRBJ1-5,CASSWNGGPGQPQHF
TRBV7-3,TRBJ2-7,CASSPGTGGEQYF
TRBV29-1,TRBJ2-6,CSAPIWLQGAGANVLTF
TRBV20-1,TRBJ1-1,CSARDAGQGDTEAFF
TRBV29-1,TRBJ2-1,CSTGPRSFSYNEQFF
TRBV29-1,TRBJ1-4,CSVDLNEKLFF
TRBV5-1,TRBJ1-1,CASGAENTEAFF
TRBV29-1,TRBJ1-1,CSVGWTADTEAFF
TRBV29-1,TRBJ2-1,CSPKGGAGEQFF
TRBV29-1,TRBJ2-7,CSVRRNSYEQYF
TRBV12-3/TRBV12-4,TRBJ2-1,CASRTPGGRSNEQFF
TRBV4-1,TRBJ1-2,CASSQDEGPYGYTF
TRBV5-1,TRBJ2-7,CASSRTGSYEQYF
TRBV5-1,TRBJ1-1,CASSEDPGHMTEAFF
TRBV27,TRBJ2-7,CASMGGLYEQYF
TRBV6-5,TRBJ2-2,CASSLQGLGGELFF
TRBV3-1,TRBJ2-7,CASSQDSEGLAGWTYEQYF
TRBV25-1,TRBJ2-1,CASSEYITGVEDEQFF